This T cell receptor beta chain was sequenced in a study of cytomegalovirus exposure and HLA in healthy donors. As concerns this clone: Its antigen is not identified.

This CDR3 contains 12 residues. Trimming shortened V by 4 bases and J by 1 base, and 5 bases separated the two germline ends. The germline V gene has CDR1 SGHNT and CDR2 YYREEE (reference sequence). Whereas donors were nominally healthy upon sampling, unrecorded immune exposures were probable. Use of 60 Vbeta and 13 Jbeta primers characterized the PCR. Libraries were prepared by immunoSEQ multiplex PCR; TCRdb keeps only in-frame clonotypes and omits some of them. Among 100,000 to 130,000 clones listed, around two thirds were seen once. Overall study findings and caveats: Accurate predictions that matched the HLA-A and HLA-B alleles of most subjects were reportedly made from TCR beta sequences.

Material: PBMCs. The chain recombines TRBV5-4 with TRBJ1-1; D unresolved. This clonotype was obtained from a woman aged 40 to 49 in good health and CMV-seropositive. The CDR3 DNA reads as TGTGCCAGCAGCCCAGGGAACACTGAAGCTTTCTTT. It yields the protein CASSPGNTEAFF.